A single sample gave rise to the 9 T cell receptor beta chains below, sequenced in a study of shared clonotypes between healthy human individuals. Profiling relied on immunoSEQ multiplex PCR, and the TCRdb table lists in-frame clones only, not all of them. The table includes approximately 1,000,000 clones, around three quarters detected once. Source material: memory CD4+ T cells from PBMCs. Subset in this sample: CD45RA-negative fraction. These receptors all come from a man between 18 and 35 years old in good health. Some clones in this sample may be carry-over from other donors' samples.

This clone was seen more than once but under ten times. The chain links TRBV10-3 to TRBJ2-7; TRBD1 matches at 9 bases. Germline CDR1 is ENHRY and CDR2 is SYGVKD. CDR3 length: 14 residues. Losses at the gene ends were 6 bases for V and 5 bases for J; bases not matched to a gene: 8. The CDR3 nucleotides read TGTGCCATCAGCTCCGGGACAGGGAGGAACGAGCAGTACTTC. Its translation: CAISSGTGRNEQYF.

The chain uses TRBV29-1 and TRBJ1-4; possible D gene TRBD1, 5 bases. Trimming stripped 7 bases from V and 8 bases from J, with 11 bases between. There are 11 residues in the CDR3. Germline V gene sequence: CDR1 SQVTM, CDR2 ANQGSEA. This CDR3 is CSASPGEKLFF. CDR3 nucleotide sequence: TGCAGCGCCTCACCAGGGGAAAAACTGTTTTTT.

The gene calls are TRBV11-2 and TRBJ1-2, with D possibly TRBD1 on 5 matching bases. This CDR3 comprises 18 residues. CDR1 is SGHAT, CDR2 FQNNGV, per germline. V was trimmed by 7 bases and J by 4 bases, leaving 28 bases between them. CDR3 sequence reads: CASNNYRGAAPQSYGYTF. As DNA, the CDR3 is TGTGCCAGCAACAACTACCGTGGGGCGGCTCCTCAGTCCTATGGCTACACCTTC.

The rearrangement uses TRBV5-1 and TRBJ1-1; D may be TRBD1 (5 bases). Trimming cost V 5 bases and J 5 bases, with 16 bases left between them. This CDR3 has 14 residues. CDR1 is SGHRS, CDR2 YFSETQ, per germline. The chain's CDR3 is CASSPGGALTEAFF. CDR3 coding DNA: TGCGCCAGCAGTCCCGGCGGGGCGTTGACTGAAGCTTTCTTT.

The CDR3 coding sequence is TGTGCCAGCAGCCCGATGGCTAGCGGGGGCGAGCAGTACTTC. It translates to CASSPMASGGEQYF. This sequence joins TRBV7-2 and TRBJ2-7, with 10 positions matching TRBD2. This CDR3 has 14 amino acids. Germline loops: CDR1 SGHTA, CDR2 FQGNSA. After removal of 5 bases from V and 6 bases from J, the junction contained 7 bases not matched to a gene.

V is TRBV14 and J is TRBJ1-1; 9 nucleotides match TRBD1. This CDR3 is 19 amino acids long. The junction had 16 bases not matched to a gene; V was cut back by 4 bases and J by 1 base. Germline loops: CDR1 SGHDN, CDR2 FVKESK. CDR3 in amino acids: CASSRYGVDRGVRNTEAFF. The CDR3 DNA follows: TGTGCCAGCAGCCGTTACGGTGTCGACAGGGGGGTAAGGAACACTGAAGCTTTCTTT.

The chain recombines TRBV28 with TRBJ2-2; 8 bases agree with TRBD1. The germline gives CDR1 MDHEN, CDR2 SYDVKM. The CDR3 loop spans 15 amino acids. V gave up 7 bases and J gave up 4 bases; unmatched junction bases: 8. Here the CDR3 reads CASKPRGRGTGELFF. The CDR3 DNA sequence: TGTGCCAGCAAGCCCAGGGGGCGAGGCACCGGGGAGCTGTTTTTT.

CDR3 sequence: CASSSKGNGNEKLFF. The CDR3 bases are TGTGCCAGCAGCTCAAAAGGCAACGGGAATGAAAAACTGTTTTTT. The chain joins TRBV7-2 to TRBJ1-4; D unresolved. The CDR3 covers 15 residues. V lost 4 bases to trimming and J lost 5 bases, with 14 bases between them. Germline CDR1 reads SGHTA; CDR2 reads FQGNSA.

The rearrangement uses TRBV19 and TRBJ2-5; D is uncertain. In germline, CDR1 is LNHDA, CDR2 SQIVND (reference sequence). The length of the CDR3 is 13 residues. The V end lost 6 bases, the J end lost 4 bases, and 12 bases lay between the germline ends. CDR3 in DNA: TGTGCCAGTAGGATGCGGCAGTTAGAGACCCAGTACTTC. Translation gives CASRMRQLETQYF.